The T cell receptor (beta chain) described here comes from a study of blood T cell repertoires in COVID-19. Looking at the study overall: Samples representing acute and convalescent COVID-19 were sourced from the United States, Italy and Spain. Nucleic acid was either cDNA or gDNA, and it came from T cells, B-cell-depleted T cells, or PBMCs.

Participants came from about two dozen US areas, aged roughly 18 to 100 years. Two consecutive negative NP/OP PCR tests, clearance, or resolved symptoms defined Cohort 3 recovery. Germline assignment: CDR1 PRHDT and CDR2 FYEKMQ (reference sequence). J lost 6 bases, V lost 0 bases, and 4 bases had no gene match. The CDR3 length is 16 residues. Some clones are missing from TCRdb's copy, which holds only in-frame ones; the method was immunoSEQ multiplex PCR. The repertoire has almost 400,000 clones, over 85% of them found once; the top ten carry less than 2%. The receptor was derived from a woman aged 30 to 39 who had recovered from COVID-19. The sequenced sample was PBMCs or T cells enriched from blood (not recorded which). The chain is built from TRBV13 and TRBJ1-6; 8 bases line up with TRBD1. CDR3 in DNA: TGTGCCAGCAGCTTAGGGAGACAGGGGCGTAATTCACCCCTCCACTTT. This gives the protein CASSLGRQGRNSPLHF.